These 4 T cell receptor beta chains were all obtained from the same sample, sequenced in a study of CD8+ T cells in alopecia areata. Treatment of the sample: oral pan-JAK inhibitor, 5-10 mg twice daily. Samples from alopecia areata patients were lesional scalp punch biopsies and peripheral blood. RNA extraction and reverse transcription yielded cDNA as sequencing template. The data were produced by immunoSEQ multiplex PCR, yet TCRdb's version contains in-frame clones alone and is incomplete. Seen here are under 4,500 clones, approximately 70% observed once, and the top ten hold around 8.5%. The sample consisted of skin, taken at week 24, from a patient treated with tofacitinib. These receptors all stem from a human donor with alopecia areata.

J is TRBJ2-1 and V is TRBV5-1, with D perhaps matching TRBD1 (5 bases). The CDR3 is 12 amino acids. The V gene's germline CDR1 is SGHRS and CDR2 YFSETQ. V lost 4 bases, J lost 10 bases, and 12 bases lay in between. Written as DNA, the CDR3 is TGCGCCAGCAGCCGCCAGGACACAGAGCAGTTCTTC. It codes for CASSRQDTEQFF. The entire variable domain, with the rest obtained from reference TRBV5-1 and TRBJ2-1, is as follows: KAGVTQTPRYLIKTRGQQVTLSCSPISGHRSVSWYQQTPGQGLQFLFEYFSETQRNKGNFPGRFSGRQFSNSRSEMNVSTLELGDSALYLCASSRQDTEQFFGPGTRLTVL.

The chain employs TRBV19 and TRBJ1-4; D gene ambiguous. Trimming pared 3 bases from V and 3 bases from J, leaving 17 bases between. This CDR3 is built from 17 residues. Per the germline V gene, CDR1 is LNHDA and CDR2 is SQIVND (reference sequence). The CDR3 sequence: CASSILGSGTANEKLFF. CDR3 in DNA: TGTGCCAGTAGTATTCTCGGATCAGGAACGGCTAATGAAAAACTGTTTTTT.

This chain connects TRBV2 to TRBJ2-1; 8 bases fit TRBD1. Trimming cost V 5 bases and J 5 bases; bases outside gene matches: 8. From germline, CDR1 is SNHLY and CDR2 FYNNEI. This CDR3 contains 15 residues. CDR3 region: CASSKDRGGDNEQFF. CDR3 in DNA: TGTGCCAGCAGTAAAGACAGGGGCGGGGACAATGAGCAGTTCTTC. Looking up the rest from reference TRBV2 and TRBJ2-1 gives the full variable domain: EPEVTQTPSHQVTQMGQEVILRCVPISNHLYFYWYRQILGQKVEFLVSFYNNEISEKSEIFDDQFSVERPDGSNFTLKIRSTKLEDSAMYFCASSKDRGGDNEQFFGPGTRLTVL.

CDR3 region: CASTALMWTANTEAFF. In nucleotides, the CDR3 is TGTGCCAGCACCGCCCTAATGTGGACGGCGAACACTGAAGCTTTCTTT. J is TRBJ1-1 and V is TRBV28; no clear D. There are 16 residues in the CDR3. Germline V CDR1 and CDR2: MDHEN, SYDVKM. Trimming removed 7 bases at V and 1 base at J, with 19 bases between. Full variable domain (outside the CDR3, taken from reference TRBV28 and TRBJ1-1): DVKVTQSSRYLVKRTGEKVFLECVQDMDHENMFWYRQDPGLGLRLIYFSYDVKMKEKGDIPEGYSVSREKKERFSLILESASTNQTSMYLCASTALMWTANTEAFFGQGTRLTVV.